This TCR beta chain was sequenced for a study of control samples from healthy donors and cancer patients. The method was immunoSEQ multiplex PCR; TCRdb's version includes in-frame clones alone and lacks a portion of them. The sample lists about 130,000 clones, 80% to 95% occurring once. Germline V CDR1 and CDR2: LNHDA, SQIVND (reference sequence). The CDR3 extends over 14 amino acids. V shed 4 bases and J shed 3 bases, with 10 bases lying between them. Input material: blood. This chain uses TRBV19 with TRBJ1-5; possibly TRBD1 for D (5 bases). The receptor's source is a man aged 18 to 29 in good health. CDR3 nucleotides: TGTGCCAGTAGTAGATGGGGGGACAATCAGCCCCAGCATTTT. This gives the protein CASSRWGDNQPQHF.